This TCR beta chain appears in the sequencing data of a study of PD-L1 blockade in urothelial cancer (dated by TCRdb to about 2017). Study-level background: All patients started therapy in the mid-2010s and received atezolizumab 1,200 mg intravenously every 3 weeks. Somatic, immune and clinical correlates of response to PD-L1 blockade with atezolizumab in urothelial cancer were the focus of an exploratory multi-omic analysis. TCR sequencing covered pretreatment tumor samples and matched, serially collected peripheral blood taken before and after atezolizumab treatment. An ECOG performance status of 0 or 1 was recorded for the patients, and 0 to 3 prior chemotherapy regimens had been received by the patients. In the same patients, whole exome sequencing and RNA sequencing of pretreatment tumors were performed in addition to TCR sequencing. Durable clinical benefit was achieved by nine patients but not by the remaining 20. About nine tenths of the roughly 29 patients were males with bladder-origin urothelial cancer, and about 65% of the 29 reported a prior smoking history. Durable clinical benefit was defined as a progression-free survival longer than 6 months, and TCR features were additionally tested against progression-free survival and overall survival. Some 30 patients had pretreatment blood TCR-seq, about 24 had at least one posttreatment blood collection, and about 24 had tumor TCR-seq. Blood samples gave median yields of about 140,000 T cells and around 88,000 unique TCRs, along with a median clonality of 0.080. Blood samples were analyzed 3 weeks after the start of treatment (second dose) and 6 weeks after the start of treatment.

Synthetic TCR analog templates were spiked into each PCR to estimate absolute template abundance from read counts. TCRbeta CDR3 regions were amplified from genomic DNA with bias-controlled V and J gene primers using the immunoSEQ assay. Sequencing of rearranged TCRbeta segments was done at approximately 20X coverage. The authors' analysis ran thus. Sequencing errors were corrected by clustering, and CDR3s were annotated against IMGT so that V, D and J genes could be assigned. Downstream analyses used only productive TCRbeta rearrangements and left out out-of-frame or stop-codon sequences. Clonality was calculated as one minus the Shannon entropy normalized by the log of the number of unique productive sequences. Fisher's exact test with Benjamini-Hochberg correction, at a threshold of adjusted p below 0.01, was used to find clones that differed between time points or between blood and tumor. TCRdb retrieved this table from immuneACCESS and kept in-frame rearrangements only. Not all clones are present; in checked studies, unresolved V genes account for under half, and no reason is known for the remainder. From that table come the V and J calls and clone size; the DNA was used to work out D and trimming. The sample records 50,000 to 65,000 clones, around 84% of which are singletons. Less than 3.5% of the sample is held by the ten biggest clonotypes.

CDR1 and CDR2 were assigned from the germline V gene as SGHTA and FQGNSA. From cysteine to phenylalanine, the CDR3 is 15 amino acids long. Only the CDR3 DNA is retained, 45 bases long and in frame from the first base. At the junction V is shortened by 5 bases and J by 3 bases; bases outside the gene matches: 6. The cohort comprised nearly 30 patients with locally advanced or metastatic urothelial carcinoma treated at Memorial Sloan Kettering on a trial protocol. Peripheral blood mononuclear cells were collected pretreatment and during treatment, with between 1 and 8 total time points per patient. The Qiagen DNeasy Blood extraction kit was used to purify genomic DNA from total PBMCs and tumor samples. PBMCs were collected pretreatment and during treatment, and were isolated and stored as previously described. Study-wide findings and limitations: Because the sample size was small (n ≈ 30) and many exploratory analyses were performed, the results are intended to be hypothesis-generating. Improved progression-free and overall survival was associated with having pretreatment peripheral blood TCR clonality below the median. At 3 weeks after the start of treatment, tumor-associated TCR clones in peripheral blood had expanded more in patients with durable benefit (n of about 20, p = 0.022).

Of note for this clone: Which antigen it targets is not known. Qualities for individual bases were not recorded, and no much larger clone is one base off.

Recombination linked TRBV7-2 to TRBJ2-3; TRBD2 agrees with 9 junctional bases. The source material was PBMCs, sampled around atezolizumab (anti-PD-L1) treatment. The receptor was isolated from a middle-aged man with urothelial cancer. DNA sequence: TGTGCCAGCAGCCCATGGACTAGCGCGACAGATACGCAGTATTTT. Its protein product is CASSPWTSATDTQYF.